A single sample gave rise to the 9 T cell receptor beta chains below, sequenced in a study of blood T cell repertoires in COVID-19 (dated by TCRdb to 2020 to 2022). To prepare the library, the immunoSEQ multiplex PCR assay was applied. The table was pulled from immuneACCESS by TCRdb, which kept in-frame rearrangements only. Such tables lose some clones; where checked, under half of the loss comes from unresolved V genes, and the rest has no known cause. This sample has 310,000 or so clones in its table, and 88% of those were observed once. Clones ranked in the top ten supply around 4% of the sample. Sequenced: peripheral blood. The source of these receptors is a woman in her forties or fifties with active or convalescent COVID-19.

This clone appeared a single time. The chain carries TRBV6-6 and TRBJ1-1, with 7 bases that match TRBD1. The CDR3 runs to 15 residues. CDR1 and CDR2 (germline): MNHNY, SVGAGI (reference sequence). V was pared by 6 bases and J by 4 bases, with 11 bases of the junction left unmatched. The CDR3 here is CASRHHKGAGTEAFF. The CDR3 nucleotides read TGTGCCAGCAGACACCACAAGGGGGCAGGCACTGAAGCTTTCTTT.

The gene calls are TRBV4-1 and TRBJ2-3, with D maybe TRBD1 (6 bases). Germline CDR1 is MGHRA and CDR2 is YSYEKL. V lost 0 bases to trimming and J lost 2 bases, with 9 bases between them. There are 15 residues in the CDR3. CDR3 DNA: TGCGCCAGCAGCCAAGAGGACAGACCCACAGATACGCAGTATTTT. It codes for CASSQEDRPTDTQYF.

This chain links TRBV19 with TRBJ2-7; 12 bases are a match to TRBD1. Germline V CDR1 and CDR2: LNHDA, SQIVND (reference sequence). CDR3 length: 16 residues. Trimming at V came to 3 bases and at J to 8 bases, leaving 11 bases not matched to a gene. CDR3 nucleotide sequence: TGTGCCAGTAGTATCCCAAGGGGGACAGGGGGCGCAAAGCAGTACTTC. The encoded protein is CASSIPRGTGGAKQYF.

The gene calls are TRBV5-6 and TRBJ2-7; 8 bases line up with TRBD1. Trimming cost V 1 base and J 0 bases; bases outside gene matches: 9. This CDR3 has 17 residues. Germline V gene sequence: CDR1 SGHDT, CDR2 YYEEEE. In nucleotides, the CDR3 is TGTGCCAGCAGCTTGTTCGGACAGGGATCCATCTCCTACGAGCAGTACTTC. It encodes CASSLFGQGSISYEQYF.

The J gene is TRBJ1-2, the V gene TRBV18; maybe TRBD1 (6 bases). V shed 3 bases and J shed 7 bases, with 18 bases lying between them. Germline CDR1 is KGHSH and CDR2 is LQKENI. The CDR3 contains 15 residues. CDR3 region: CASSPPHREMGGYTF. The CDR3 DNA sequence: TGTGCCAGCTCACCCCCCCACAGGGAAATGGGTGGCTACACCTTC.

This chain connects TRBV28 to TRBJ2-7, with D hard to call. Trimming took 3 bases from V and 3 from J, leaving 9 bases between them. Looked up from germline, CDR1 is MDHEN and CDR2 is SYDVKM. This CDR3 is 13 amino acids long. The CDR3 here is CASSLADHYEQYF. CDR3 sequence (DNA): TGTGCCAGCAGTTTGGCAGATCACTACGAGCAGTACTTC.

The chain employs TRBV5-4 and TRBJ2-2; 9 bases are shared with TRBD2. This CDR3 contains 15 residues. Germline CDR1 is SGHNT and CDR2 is YYREEE (reference sequence). The junction had 6 bases not matched to a gene; V was cut back by 3 bases and J by 6 bases. CDR3 in amino acids: CASSSGTSLSGELFF. The CDR3 nucleotides are TGTGCCAGCAGCTCCGGGACTAGCCTTTCCGGGGAGCTGTTTTTT.

The rearrangement links TRBV4-1 to TRBJ2-4, with 7 bases aligning to TRBD2. V lost 0 bases to trimming and J lost 15 bases; unmatched junction nucleotides: 8. There are 13 residues in the CDR3. The germline V gene has CDR1 MGHRA and CDR2 YSYEKL. Here the CDR3 DNA reads TGCGCCAGCAGCCAAGATCGGCGGGGGATAGCGTACTTC. Translating it yields CASSQDRRGIAYF.

The V gene is TRBV4-1, the J gene TRBJ1-2; 7 bases agree with TRBD1. The V segment lost 0 bases and the J segment 6 bases; nucleotides outside the gene matches: 7. Looked up from germline, CDR1 is MGHRA and CDR2 is YSYEKL. The CDR3 runs to 15 residues. Written as DNA, the CDR3 is TGCGCCAGCAGCCAAGAGACAGGGCGGAAGGATGGCTACACCTTC. As protein: CASSQETGRKDGYTF.